This T cell receptor beta chain was recorded in a study of blood T cell repertoires in COVID-19. Study-level background: The analysed material was cDNA or gDNA that came from T cells, B-cell-depleted T cells, or PBMCs.

Germline values: CDR1 GTSNPN, CDR2 SVGIG (reference sequence). CDR3 length: 15 amino acids. V lost 2 bases to trimming and J lost 8 bases, with 18 bases between them. Sequenced by immunoSEQ multiplex PCR; TCRdb stores in-frame clones only, minus some. The table lists roughly 280,000 clones, roughly nine tenths of them singletons. The clonotype comes from a woman aged 45-65 years who had recovered from COVID-19. Sequencing was performed on PBMCs or T cells enriched from blood (not recorded which). The gene calls are TRBV30 and TRBJ1-4, with D possibly being TRBD1 (5 bases). As DNA, the CDR3 is TGTGCCTGGAGTCCCTCTTGGGGCTTTCAGGAAAAACTGTTTTTT. Residues: CAWSPSWGFQEKLFF.